This TCR beta chain is from a study of blood T cells in healthy people across ages. Study results and caveats: Possibly confounding the expanded clonotype changes was the fact that donor CMV status was unknown. PBMCs that were unsorted prevented a conclusive naive versus antigen-experienced comparison.

Concerning this clonotype: Its cognate antigen is unknown.

Primed by a sample-barcoded 5' primer and a J-beta primer mix, a second PCR proceeded for roughly 6 to 12 cycles. Tags on each cDNA molecule came from a template-switch adaptor with 12 random nucleotides. TCRdb reanalysed the 5' RACE reads using MiXCR and keeps one entry per CDR3 protein. The sample holds some 1,800,000 distinct CDR3 sequences, about two fifths seen once. From germline, CDR1 is SGHTA and CDR2 FQGNSA. The CDR3 length is 14 residues. Trimming cost V 8 bases and J 3 bases; bases outside gene matches: 5. The sample taken for sequencing was blood. The rearrangement joins TRBV7-2 to TRBJ2-1, with 9 bases identical to TRBD2. The TCR sequence derives from a human donor in good health. CDR3 protein: CASAGTSRYNEQFF. The CDR3, as DNA: TGTGCCAGCGCCGGGACTAGCCGCTACAATGAGCAGTTCTTC. The entire variable domain, with the rest obtained from reference TRBV7-2 and TRBJ2-1, is as follows: GAGVSQSPSNKVTEKGKDVELRCDPISGHTALYWYRQSLGQGLEFLIYFQGNSAPDKSGLPSDRFSAERTGGSVSTLTIQRTQQEDSAVYLCASAGTSRYNEQFFGPGTRLTVL.